This T cell receptor (beta chain) was documented in a study of cytomegalovirus exposure and HLA in healthy donors. Study outcomes and limitations: About 90% or about 30% of the time was how often most TCR beta V segments were productive, according to an earlier analysis. The study listed 164 cytomegalovirus-associated TCR beta chains.

The CDR3 has 14 amino acids. In germline, CDR1 is SGHDT, CDR2 YYEEEE. The V gene end was trimmed by 3 bases and the J gene end by 5 bases; junction bases not matched to a gene: 6. The primer mix had 60 Vbeta and 13 Jbeta primers. The method was immunoSEQ multiplex PCR; TCRdb's version includes in-frame clones alone and lacks a portion of them. The table has more than 85,000 clones, about four fifths seen once. Notes on this clone: The antigen is not known.

What was sequenced was PBMCs. The receptor's source is a woman in her thirties in good health and CMV-seronegative. The V call is TRBV5-6, the J call TRBJ2-7; 9 bases are a match to TRBD2. The chain's CDR3 is CASSSGLALHEQYF. DNA of the CDR3: TGTGCCAGCAGCTCGGGACTAGCTCTACACGAGCAGTACTTC.